Each of the 15 T cell receptor beta chains below was sequenced from the same sample in a study of T cell responses to AZD1222 COVID-19 vaccine. Libraries were prepared by immunoSEQ multiplex PCR; TCRdb keeps only in-frame clonotypes and omits some of them. The sample has about 180,000 clones, approximately 92% seen once. Sequenced here: peripheral blood, sampled on day 0 of AZD1222 vaccination. The receptor source for this set is an adult in good health.

V is TRBV6-6 and J is TRBJ2-7; D is ambiguous. CDR1 and CDR2 from the germline V gene are MNHNY and SVGAGI (reference sequence). With 6 bases removed from V and 0 bases from J, the gap between germline ends came to 9 bases. The CDR3 runs 13 residues. In DNA, the CDR3 is TGTGCCAGCAGCACCGACGGCTCCTACGAGCAGTACTTC. It codes for CASSTDGSYEQYF.

The rearrangement links TRBV19 to TRBJ2-3, with 10 bases identical to TRBD1. This CDR3 contains 15 residues. After removal of 9 bases from V and 3 bases from J, the junction contained 9 bases not matched to a gene. Germline V gene lookup returns CDR1 LNHDA and CDR2 SQIVND (reference sequence). The CDR3, as DNA: TGTGCCAGGAGGGGGGACAGGGGTCCGACAGATACGCAGTATTTT. Amino acid sequence: CARRGDRGPTDTQYF.

In its sample, this clone was seen once. The chain joins TRBV5-6 to TRBJ1-6; 10 nucleotides agree with TRBD1. The CDR3 covers 15 residues. V trimming: 2 bases; J trimming: 8 bases; junction bases outside the gene matches: 4. CDR1 is SGHDT, CDR2 YYEEEE, per germline. CDR3 protein: CASSFLTGGYSPLHF. CDR3 DNA: TGTGCCAGCAGCTTCCTGACAGGGGGCTATTCACCCCTCCACTTT.

This rearrangement joins TRBV19 to TRBJ1-5; 7 bases match TRBD1. Germline V gene data show CDR1 as LNHDA and CDR2 as SQIVND (reference sequence). V shed 5 bases, J shed 6 bases, and the junction held 7 bases outside the gene matches. The CDR3 consists of 14 residues. The CDR3 loop reads CASSFRGDGQPQHF. As DNA, the CDR3 is TGTGCCAGTAGTTTCAGGGGGGACGGTCAGCCCCAGCATTTT.

The CDR3 nucleotides are TGCGCCAGCAGCTCGGGGGGGCGAGGTGAAGCTTTCTTT. Protein sequence: CASSSGGRGEAFF. The J gene is TRBJ1-1, the V gene TRBV5-1, with D perhaps TRBD1 (6 bases). CDR1 and CDR2 from the germline V gene are SGHRS and YFSETQ. The CDR3 contains 13 residues. The V end lost 3 bases, the J end lost 7 bases, and 13 bases lay between the germline ends.

The chain links TRBV6-1 to TRBJ1-4; D possibly corresponds to TRBD1 (5 bases). V was pared by 4 bases and J by 0 bases, with 12 bases between. The CDR3 consists of 16 residues. Germline assignment: CDR1 MNHNS and CDR2 SASEGT. The CDR3 sequence: CASSAEGISTNEKLFF. The CDR3, as DNA: TGTGCCAGCAGTGCTGAGGGGATATCAACTAATGAAAAACTGTTTTTT.

This chain joins TRBV10-3 and TRBJ2-7; tentatively, D is TRBD2 (5 bases). The CDR3 extends over 15 amino acids. Germline V gene sequence: CDR1 ENHRY, CDR2 SYGVKD. The germline V and J ends were trimmed by 4 bases and 0 bases, with 13 bases remaining between them. The CDR3 DNA reads as TGTGCCATCAGTGGAGGGCAGGTCCTCTCCTACGAGCAGTACTTC. This sequence encodes CAISGGQVLSYEQYF.

This chain connects TRBV5-1 to TRBJ2-1; 10 nucleotides match TRBD2. The trim removed 4 bases at V and 8 bases at J, leaving 6 bases unmatched. CDR1 and CDR2 (germline): SGHRS, YFSETQ. The CDR3 has 14 amino acids. The CDR3 DNA reads as TGCGCCAGCAGCGAGGGACTAGCGCGTTATGAGCAGTTCTTC. This codes for CASSEGLARYEQFF.

The chain recombines TRBV5-1 with TRBJ1-1; the D gene is possibly TRBD1 (5 bases). Germline CDR1 and CDR2: SGHRS and YFSETQ. CDR3 size: 11 residues. Trimming removed 5 bases from V and 11 bases from J, with 13 bases in between. CDR3 in DNA: TGCGCCAGCAGGGCGGGGGTGAGGGCTTTCTTT. It codes for CASRAGVRAFF. Together with reference TRBV5-1 and TRBJ1-1, the CDR3 gives the full variable domain: KAGVTQTPRYLIKTRGQQVTLSCSPISGHRSVSWYQQTPGQGLQFLFEYFSETQRNKGNFPGRFSGRQFSNSRSEMNVSTLELGDSALYLCASRAGVRAFFGQGTRLTVV.

The chain is built from TRBV4-1 and TRBJ1-3, with unresolved D. This CDR3 region has 16 residues. The V gene's germline CDR1 is MGHRA and CDR2 YSYEKL. V lost 3 bases and J lost 0, with 12 bases in between. Written as DNA, the CDR3 is TGCGCCAGCAGCCAGGGCTTATTAAACTCTGGAAACACCATATATTTT. It codes for CASSQGLLNSGNTIYF.

The chain recombines TRBV3-1 (or the pseudogene TRBV3-2) with TRBJ1-1; D is possibly TRBD1 (5 bases). Per the germline V gene, CDR1 is LGHDT and CDR2 is YNNKEL (reference sequence). The CDR3 contains 15 residues. Trimming left V 1 base short and J 4 bases short, with 13 bases between. Here the CDR3 DNA reads TGTGCCAGCAGCCAAGCGGGGGGAGGAGGCACTGAAGCTTTCTTT. It translates to CASSQAGGGGTEAFF.

This clone has just a few counts. This chain joins TRBV5-6 and TRBJ2-7; D ambiguous. The CDR3 is 14 residues long. CDR1 SGHDT and CDR2 YYEEEE come from the germline V gene. V lost 2 bases to trimming and J lost 0 bases, with 9 bases between them. CDR3 region: CASSLGRSSYEQYF. The CDR3 DNA is TGTGCCAGCAGCTTAGGACGCAGCTCCTACGAGCAGTACTTC.

The genes are TRBV4-1 and TRBJ2-3; a possible D gene is TRBD2 (5 bases). Per germline, CDR1 MGHRA and CDR2 YSYEKL. The CDR3 loop spans 14 amino acids. The ends were cut back, 1 base at V and 3 bases at J, with 8 bases in the middle. The CDR3 is CASSQGRTTDTQYF. CDR3 sequence (DNA): TGCGCCAGCAGCCAAGGAAGGACTACAGATACGCAGTATTTT.

V usage is TRBV6-1 and J usage is TRBJ1-5; D remains ambiguous. Trimming took 1 base from V and 5 from J, leaving 6 bases between them. Germline-derived CDR1 and CDR2 are MNHNS and SASEGT. The CDR3 covers 13 residues. The CDR3 DNA sequence: TGTGCCAGCAGTGAAGTCACCTATCAGCCCCAGCATTTT. Amino acids: CASSEVTYQPQHF.

The chain carries TRBV19 and TRBJ1-2; D gene ambiguous. The CDR3 contains 15 residues. The ends were cut back, 6 bases at V and 7 bases at J, with 21 bases in the middle. Germline V lookup: CDR1 LNHDA, CDR2 SQIVND (reference sequence). The CDR3 sequence is CASSTSLRSLTGYTF. Here the CDR3 DNA reads TGTGCCAGTAGCACCTCCCTTCGGAGTTTGACTGGCTACACCTTC.